The 27 T cell receptor beta chains given below trace back to one sample, sequenced in a study of blood T cell repertoires in COVID-19. Libraries were prepared by immunoSEQ multiplex PCR; TCRdb keeps only in-frame clonotypes and omits some of them. The sample contains approximately 61,000 clones, more than 60% of which appear only once. Sequenced: peripheral blood. The receptors derive from a woman aged 70 to 79 with acute or convalescent COVID-19.

This clone was recorded a few times. The chain joins TRBV7-3 to TRBJ2-3, with a possible D match to TRBD2 (5 bases). This CDR3 contains 14 residues. The V gene's germline CDR1 is SGHTA and CDR2 FQGTGA. The ends were cut back, 5 bases at V and 5 bases at J, with 14 bases in the middle. CDR3 loop: CASSPTRGKDTQYF. CDR3 DNA: TGTGCCAGCAGCCCCACCCGAGGGAAAGATACGCAGTATTTT. Using reference TRBV7-3 and TRBJ2-3 for the parts outside the CDR3, the full variable domain is GAGVSQTPSNKVTEKGKYVELRCDPISGHTALYWYRQSLGQGPEFLIYFQGTGAADDSGLPNDRFFAVRPEGSVSTLKIQRTERGDSAVYLCASSPTRGKDTQYFGPGTRLTVL.

The count of this clone is one. The genes are TRBV5-5 and TRBJ2-3; possibly TRBD2 for D (6 bases). The CDR3 consists of 14 residues. Trimming took off 2 bases at V and 6 bases at J, with 13 bases between the two ends. In germline, CDR1 is SGHKS, CDR2 YYEKEE (reference sequence). The CDR3 DNA reads TGTGCCAGCAGCTTCGCGGGGAACGGCGATACGCAGTATTTT. Residues: CASSFAGNGDTQYF. The whole variable domain, remainder taken from reference TRBV5-5 and TRBJ2-3, is DAGVTQSPTHLIKTRGQQVTLRCSPISGHKSVSWYQQVLGQGPQFIFQYYEKEERGRGNFPDRFSARQFPNYSSELNVNALLLGDSALYLCASSFAGNGDTQYFGPGTRLTVL.

V is TRBV7-9 and J is TRBJ2-1; maybe TRBD1 (6 bases). Trimming pared 7 bases from V and 0 bases from J, leaving 7 bases between. This CDR3 has 13 amino acids. The germline CDR1 and CDR2 sequences are SEHNR and FQNEAQ (reference sequence). The CDR3 bases are TGTGCCAGCAAGGACAGCTCCTACAATGAGCAGTTCTTC. It codes for CASKDSSYNEQFF.

This clone was counted once. The genes are TRBV15 and TRBJ2-1; 10 bases line up with TRBD1. V dropped 5 bases and J dropped 2; count of bases not matched to a gene: 9. Germline V gene lookup returns CDR1 LNHNV and CDR2 YYDKDF (reference sequence). There are 17 residues in the CDR3. The CDR3 nucleotides read TGTGCCACCAGCCATTTATTCGGGACAGGGGCCTACAATGAGCAGTTCTTC. Protein: CATSHLFGTGAYNEQFF.

V gene TRBV19 combines with J gene TRBJ2-3; D is undetermined. The CDR3 sequence is 13 residues long. Germline assignment: CDR1 LNHDA and CDR2 SQIVND (reference sequence). Trimming pared 5 bases from V and 2 bases from J, leaving 8 bases between. The CDR3 DNA sequence: TGTGCCAGTAGTGCGAGCGACACAGATACGCAGTATTTT. It codes for CASSASDTDTQYF. The variable domain in full, completed from reference TRBV19 and TRBJ2-3, reads DGGITQSPKYLFRKEGQNVTLSCEQNLNHDAMYWYRQDPGQGLRLIYYSQIVNDFQKGDIAEGYSVSREKKESFPLTVTSAQKNPTAFYLCASSASDTDTQYFGPGTRLTVL.

This sequence joins TRBV11-2 and TRBJ2-7, with a tentative D call TRBD2 (5 bases). V shed 1 base and J shed 2 bases, with 9 bases lying between them. CDR3 length equals 14 residues. The V gene's germline CDR1 is SGHAT and CDR2 FQNNGV. The CDR3 nucleotides are TGTGCCAGCAGCTTAGGACGGGGAGCCTACGAGCAGTACTTC. Amino acids: CASSLGRGAYEQYF.

The rearrangement joins TRBV4-1 to TRBJ1-3; D is uncertain. Trimming shortened V by 4 bases and J by 1 base, and 11 bases separated the two germline ends. The germline CDR1 and CDR2 sequences are MGHRA and YSYEKL. This CDR3 is 15 amino acids long. This chain's CDR3 is CASSPQTGSGNTIYF. The CDR3 DNA reads TGCGCCAGCAGCCCCCAAACGGGATCTGGAAACACCATATATTTT.

CDR3 loop: CASSPQGVNEQFF. For the CDR3, the DNA is TGTGCCAGCAGCCCCCAGGGGGTGAATGAGCAGTTCTTC. The rearrangement uses TRBV5-4 and TRBJ2-1, with TRBD1 matching 7 bases. CDR1 and CDR2 (germline): SGHNT, YYREEE (reference sequence). The J segment lost 7 bases and the V segment lost 4 bases, leaving 5 bases of the junction unmatched. The CDR3 is made up of 13 amino acids.

The gene calls are TRBV5-1 and TRBJ2-1, with TRBD1 identical over 10 bases. In germline, CDR1 is SGHRS, CDR2 YFSETQ. The length of the CDR3 is 13 residues. Unmatched junction bases numbered 2, after V lost 3 bases and J lost 8 bases. The CDR3 protein is CASSWTGGHEQFF. In DNA form, the CDR3 reads TGCGCCAGCAGCTGGACAGGGGGGCATGAGCAGTTCTTC.

V is TRBV10-1 and J is TRBJ2-7; no clear D gene. Germline V lookup: CDR1 WNHNN, CDR2 SYGVQD (reference sequence). Between the trimmed V and J ends, which lost 0 bases and 3 bases, there was a span of 6 bases. This CDR3 is 13 amino acids long. CDR3 nucleotide sequence: TGCGCCAGCAGTGAGTCCCCCTACTACGAGCAGTACTTC. Amino acid sequence: CASSESPYYEQYF.

The V gene is TRBV11-1, the J gene TRBJ1-3, with D maybe TRBD1 (5 bases). V was shortened by 9 bases and J by 0 bases, with 9 bases between the two germline ends. CDR1 and CDR2 from the germline V gene are SGHAT and FQDESV (reference sequence). CDR3 size: 13 residues. Here the CDR3 DNA reads TGTGCCAGTGCAGGGATCTCTGGAAACACCATATATTTT. It translates to CASAGISGNTIYF.

The chain is built from TRBV7-9 and TRBJ1-5, with 9 bases matching TRBD1. The CDR3 loop spans 15 amino acids. The ends lost 5 bases at V and 7 bases at J; junction bases unmatched: 9. Germline V CDR1 and CDR2: SEHNR, FQNEAQ (reference sequence). DNA of the CDR3: TGTGCCAGCAGCCTACAGGGGGCGCGGGGGCAGCCCCAGCATTTT. This sequence encodes CASSLQGARGQPQHF.

The chain has TRBV6-2 or TRBV6-3 and TRBJ1-1; 9 bases map to TRBD1. V trimming: 7 bases; J trimming: 3 bases; junction bases outside the gene matches: 15. CDR1 is MNHEY, CDR2 SVGEGT, per germline. This CDR3 region has 17 residues. The CDR3: CASTPGNRQGDDTEAFF. CDR3 nucleotide sequence: TGTGCCAGCACCCCGGGGAACCGACAGGGGGATGACACTGAAGCTTTCTTT.

In its sample, this clone was seen a few times. V usage is TRBV7-3 and J usage is TRBJ2-7; 10 positions match TRBD1. The germline gives CDR1 SGHTA, CDR2 FQGTGA. V was pared by 5 bases and J by 6 bases, with 7 bases of the junction left unmatched. The CDR3 contains 14 residues. CDR3 loop: CASSVSGTGAEQYF. In DNA, the CDR3 is TGTGCCAGCAGCGTCAGCGGGACAGGGGCCGAGCAGTACTTC.

The V gene is TRBV5-1, the J gene TRBJ1-2; D remains ambiguous. The CDR3 has 14 amino acids. Germline V gene lookup returns CDR1 SGHRS and CDR2 YFSETQ. Deletions cut 0 bases from V and 6 bases from J, with 12 bases between. Here the CDR3 DNA reads TGCGCCAGCAGCTTGGCCAGAGGGTCCGATGGCTACACCTTC. Its protein is CASSLARGSDGYTF. The variable domain in full, completed from reference TRBV5-1 and TRBJ1-2, reads KAGVTQTPRYLIKTRGQQVTLSCSPISGHRSVSWYQQTPGQGLQFLFEYFSETQRNKGNFPGRFSGRQFSNSRSEMNVSTLELGDSALYLCASSLARGSDGYTFGSGTRLTVV.

This chain joins TRBV19 and TRBJ2-1; 8 bases agree with TRBD2. Per the germline V gene, CDR1 is LNHDA and CDR2 is SQIVND (reference sequence). The CDR3 totals 16 residues. The ends lost 2 bases at V and 7 bases at J; junction bases unmatched: 10. The CDR3: CASSITQRGPGNEQFF. The CDR3 region has the DNA TGTGCCAGTAGTATAACCCAGCGGGGGCCGGGGAATGAGCAGTTCTTC.

Details on this clone: At one of its ends the junction is not consistent with the germline gene, which may arise from a read error. The rearrangement links TRBV18 to TRBJ2-1; D is perhaps TRBD2 (5 bases). The CDR3 is 13 residues long. Germline lookup yields CDR1 KGHSH and CDR2 LQKENI. Here the CDR3 DNA reads TGCGCTGCGGGCCCCGGTGTCTACAATGAGCAGTTCTTC. Its translation is CAAGPGVYNEQFF. Complete variable domain (other parts from reference TRBV18 and TRBJ2-1): NAGVMQNPRHLVRRRGQEARLRCSPMKGHSHVYWYRQLPEEGLKFMVYLQKENIIDESGMPKERFSAEFPKEGPSILRIQQVVRGDSAAYFCAAGPGVYNEQFFGPGTRLTVL.

In regard to this clone: Other DNA variants within this sample encode the same CDR3. The J gene is TRBJ2-5, the V gene TRBV5-4, with 8 positions matching TRBD2. V was clipped by 4 bases and J by 1 base; unmatched bases: 3. The germline gives CDR1 SGHNT, CDR2 YYREEE (reference sequence). The CDR3 sequence is 14 residues long. The chain's CDR3 is CASSAGGSQETQYF. Written as DNA, the CDR3 is TGTGCCAGCAGCGCGGGAGGTAGCCAAGAGACCCAGTACTTC.

The rearrangement links TRBV3-1 (or the pseudogene TRBV3-2) to TRBJ2-4; D call uncertain. From germline, CDR1 is LGHDT and CDR2 YNNKEL (reference sequence). The length of the CDR3 is 13 residues. V was clipped by 4 bases and J by 1 base, with 5 bases between them. The CDR3 DNA reads TGTGCCAGCAGCCTCCGGGCCAAAAACATTCAGTACTTC. As protein: CASSLRAKNIQYF.

V is TRBV7-2 and J is TRBJ1-2; D gene uncertain. The CDR3 spans 13 residues. The V end was cut by 1 base, the J end by 6 bases, with 9 bases between. Germline CDR1 reads SGHTA; CDR2 reads FQGNSA. As DNA, the CDR3 is TGTGCCAGCAGCTTAGACCTGAGGGATGGCTACACCTTC. This codes for CASSLDLRDGYTF.

The chain has TRBV9 and TRBJ2-1; TRBD2 agrees at 13 bases. Germline CDR1 is SGDLS and CDR2 is YYNGEE. The CDR3 has 17 residues. V lost 3 bases to trimming and J lost 5 bases; unmatched junction nucleotides: 8. The CDR3 reads CASSAMWGLAGNNEQFF. The DNA for the CDR3 is TGTGCCAGCAGCGCAATGTGGGGACTAGCGGGGAACAATGAGCAGTTCTTC.

The V and J genes are TRBV18 and TRBJ2-7, with D perhaps TRBD1 (7 bases). Germline V gives CDR1 KGHSH, CDR2 LQKENI. Trimming left V 4 bases short and J 3 bases short, with 19 bases between. The CDR3 length is 16 residues. The chain's CDR3 is CASSQRQAGGSYEQYF. The CDR3 coding sequence is TGTGCCAGCTCACAACGGCAGGCAGGGGGGAGCTACGAGCAGTACTTC.

The gene calls are TRBV9 and TRBJ2-5; 16 bases match TRBD2. This CDR3 comprises 17 residues. Germline V lookup: CDR1 SGDLS, CDR2 YYNGEE. The V segment lost 4 bases and the J segment 4 bases; nucleotides outside the gene matches: 7. The CDR3: CASSLQGTSGGAETQYF. The CDR3 nucleotides are TGTGCCAGCAGCCTTCAGGGGACTAGCGGGGGGGCAGAGACCCAGTACTTC.

In nucleotides, the CDR3 is TGTGCCAGCAAGATCCTAGCGGGGGGTAGAAATGAGCAGTTCTTC. It is translated as CASKILAGGRNEQFF. The chain employs TRBV6-5 and TRBJ2-1; TRBD2 aligns across 11 bases. This CDR3 contains 15 residues. In germline, CDR1 is MNHEY, CDR2 SVGAGI. J was trimmed by 7 bases and V by 7 bases; bases with no gene match: 9.

V gene TRBV7-9 combines with J gene TRBJ1-2, with 7 bases that match TRBD1. CDR1 is SEHNR and CDR2 is FQNEAQ in the germline V gene (reference sequence). The trim removed 4 bases at V and 10 bases at J, leaving 6 bases unmatched. There are 12 residues in the CDR3. DNA for the CDR3: TGTGCCAGCAGCTACAGGGGTTCGGACTACACCTTC. This encodes CASSYRGSDYTF.

The V call is TRBV27, the J call TRBJ1-2; TRBD1 matches at 7 bases. Germline CDR1 MNHEY, CDR2 SMNVEV (reference sequence). V lost 6 bases, J lost 3 bases, and 7 bases stayed unmatched. CDR3 length equals 14 residues. The CDR3: CASRLAGTDYGYTF. The CDR3 coding sequence is TGTGCCAGCAGGCTAGCGGGGACAGACTATGGCTACACCTTC.

The gene calls are TRBV5-5 and TRBJ1-3; TRBD1 agrees at 9 bases. Germline CDR1 SGHKS, CDR2 YYEKEE (reference sequence). The CDR3 has 17 residues. Trimming took 4 bases from V and 1 from J; bases not matched to a gene: 9. Here the CDR3 reads CASSPRGTGSSGNTIYF. CDR3 nucleotide sequence: TGTGCCAGCAGCCCGAGAGGGACAGGGTCGTCTGGAAACACCATATATTTT.